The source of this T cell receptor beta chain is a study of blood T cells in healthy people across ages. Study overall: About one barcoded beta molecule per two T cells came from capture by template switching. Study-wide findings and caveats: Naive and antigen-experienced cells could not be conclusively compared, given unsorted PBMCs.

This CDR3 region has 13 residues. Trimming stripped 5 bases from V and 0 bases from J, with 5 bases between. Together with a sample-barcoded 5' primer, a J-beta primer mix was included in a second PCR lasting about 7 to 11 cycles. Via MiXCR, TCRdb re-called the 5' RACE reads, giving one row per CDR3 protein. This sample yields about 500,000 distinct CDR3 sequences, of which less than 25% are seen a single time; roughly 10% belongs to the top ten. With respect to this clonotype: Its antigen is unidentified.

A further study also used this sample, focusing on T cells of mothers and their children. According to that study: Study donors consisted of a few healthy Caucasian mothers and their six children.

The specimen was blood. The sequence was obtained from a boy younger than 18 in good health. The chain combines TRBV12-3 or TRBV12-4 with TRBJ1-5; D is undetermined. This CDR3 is CASSLHSNQPQHF. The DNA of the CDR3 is TGTGCCAGCAGTCTCCATAGCAATCAGCCCCAGCATTTT.